This T cell receptor beta chain was captured in a study of OX40 agonist ivuxolimab in advanced cancers. The CDR3 runs 14 residues. The germline gives CDR1 SGHTA, CDR2 FQGNSA. Trimming took off 4 bases at V and 3 bases at J, with 10 bases between the two ends. This clone showed up just once. The method was immunoSEQ multiplex PCR; TCRdb's version includes in-frame clones alone and lacks a portion of them. The sample holds about 77,000 clones, roughly nine tenths seen once. The source was CD4+ or CD8+ T cells sorted from blood, collected in a trial of the OX40 agonist ivuxolimab. The TCR was taken from an adult with an advanced solid tumor such as melanoma, head and neck, liver or kidney cancer. V usage is TRBV7-2 and J usage is TRBJ2-1; possible D gene TRBD1, 5 bases. CDR3 in amino acids: CASSSGHIYNEQFF. For the CDR3, the DNA is TGTGCCAGCAGCTCCGGACACATCTACAATGAGCAGTTCTTC.